The 16 T cell receptor beta chains given below trace back to one sample, sequenced in a study of T cells in localized non-small cell lung cancer. TCRdb's table, derived via immunoSEQ multiplex PCR, lists solely in-frame clones and lacks some. Among 31,000 or so clones listed, over 75% were seen once. The specimen comprised peripheral blood, sampled before any cancer treatment. The receptors come from a male donor older than 55 with stage III squamous cell lung carcinoma.

This clone was detected once. The V call is TRBV5-1, the J call TRBJ2-7; TRBD2 matches at 14 bases. Unmatched junction bases numbered 15, after V lost 0 bases and J lost 1 base. This CDR3 has 21 amino acids. In germline, CDR1 is SGHRS, CDR2 YFSETQ. The CDR3, as DNA: TGCGCCAGCAGCTTGGGATTTCTTCGCGGGACTAGCGGGGGAGCTTCCTACGAGCAGTACTTC. Amino acid sequence: CASSLGFLRGTSGGASYEQYF.

In DNA, the CDR3 is TGTGCCAGCAGGAACAGGCGGGAGACCCAGTACTTC. This encodes CASRNRRETQYF. The chain uses TRBV27 and TRBJ2-5; D is perhaps TRBD1 (5 bases). Germline loops: CDR1 MNHEY, CDR2 SMNVEV (reference sequence). This CDR3 has 12 amino acids. V was trimmed by 6 bases and J by 5 bases, leaving 10 bases between them.

The V and J genes are TRBV19 and TRBJ2-2; TRBD2 matches at 13 bases. The V gene's germline CDR1 is LNHDA and CDR2 SQIVND (reference sequence). The CDR3 has 19 residues. V was pared by 6 bases and J by 5 bases, with 15 bases of the junction left unmatched. Written as DNA, the CDR3 is TGTGCCAGTAGAACCCGCCAAGGACTAGCGGGAGTGAGAACCGGGGAGCTGTTTTTT. Its protein is CASRTRQGLAGVRTGELFF.

CDR3 bases: TGTGCCAGCAGCTCTGGGGCCAAAAACATTCAGTACTTC. It specifies CASSSGAKNIQYF. V usage is TRBV5-5 and J usage is TRBJ2-4; D is unclear. Germline V lookup: CDR1 SGHKS, CDR2 YYEKEE (reference sequence). Trimming removed 3 bases from V and 1 base from J, with 5 bases in between. The CDR3 runs 13 residues.

This clone was observed a few times. The gene calls are TRBV7-9 and TRBJ1-1; D remains unclear. This CDR3 has 13 amino acids. Trimming removed 7 bases at V and 1 base at J, with 10 bases between. Germline V gene sequence: CDR1 SEHNR, CDR2 FQNEAQ (reference sequence). The CDR3 DNA reads TGTGCCAGCATCCGCGTTGGGAACACTGAAGCTTTCTTT. Protein product: CASIRVGNTEAFF.

The chain has TRBV5-1 and TRBJ2-2; the match to TRBD1 covers 7 bases. CDR3 size: 15 residues. CDR1 and CDR2 (germline): SGHRS, YFSETQ. V dropped 4 bases and J dropped 6; count of bases not matched to a gene: 9. CDR3 coding DNA: TGCGCCAGCAGCCCCATGAGGCAGGGGGCCGGGGAGCTGTTTTTT. This translates into CASSPMRQGAGELFF.

This chain connects TRBV5-5 to TRBJ1-4; D is ambiguous. The CDR3 is 13 amino acids. V lost 7 bases to trimming and J lost 5 bases, with 12 bases between them. CDR1 and CDR2 (germline): SGHKS, YYEKEE (reference sequence). CDR3 nucleotides: TGTGCCAGCGCTGGGGAGGAGAATGAAAAACTGTTTTTT. This sequence encodes CASAGEENEKLFF.

J is TRBJ2-5 and V is TRBV9; 9 nucleotides agree with TRBD1. CDR1 SGDLS and CDR2 YYNGEE come from the germline V gene. The V and J ends lost 0 bases and 5 bases, in that order; junction bases with no gene match: 2. This CDR3 is 14 amino acids long. CDR3 DNA sequence: TGTGCCAGCAGCGTAGAAGGGACAGGGGAGACCCAGTACTTC. Its translation: CASSVEGTGETQYF. The whole variable domain, remainder taken from reference TRBV9 and TRBJ2-5, is DSGVTQTPKHLITATGQRVTLRCSPRSGDLSVYWYQQSLDQGLQFLIQYYNGEERAKGNILERFSAQQFPDLHSELNLSSLELGDSALYFCASSVEGTGETQYFGPGTRLLVL.

The chain joins TRBV18 to TRBJ1-1, with 12 bases aligning to TRBD1. CDR3 length equals 17 residues. Germline assignment: CDR1 KGHSH and CDR2 LQKENI. With 4 bases clipped from V and 5 bases from J, the junction kept 11 bases outside the gene matches. Here the CDR3 DNA reads TGTGCCAGCTCACTAAGGGACAGGGGGCGGCGGCCGACTGAAGCTTTCTTT. Protein sequence: CASSLRDRGRRPTEAFF.

The chain is built from TRBV11-1 and TRBJ1-2; tentative D call: TRBD1 (6 bases). V was pared by 3 bases and J by 8 bases, with 16 bases between. Germline V CDR1 and CDR2: SGHAT, FQDESV (reference sequence). The CDR3 sequence is 14 residues long. Written as DNA, the CDR3 is TGTGCCAGCAGCTTGTCCCGGACAGCTGGCGGCTACACCTTC. Protein: CASSLSRTAGGYTF.

The chain uses TRBV5-6 and TRBJ1-6; TRBD1 is a possible D gene (6 bases). This CDR3 has 13 amino acids. Trimming shortened V by 0 bases and J by 10 bases, and 8 bases separated the two germline ends. Germline CDR1 is SGHDT and CDR2 is YYEEEE. This chain's CDR3 is CASSLERGSPLHF. In DNA form, the CDR3 reads TGTGCCAGCAGCTTGGAGAGGGGGTCACCCCTCCACTTT.

The genes are TRBV27 and TRBJ2-2; 10 bases fit TRBD2. Germline lookup yields CDR1 MNHEY and CDR2 SMNVEV (reference sequence). This CDR3 has 17 amino acids. V shed 2 bases, J shed 6 bases, and the junction held 9 bases outside the gene matches. The CDR3 loop reads CASSLAEPAGGPGELFF. CDR3 coding DNA: TGTGCCAGCAGTTTAGCGGAGCCAGCGGGAGGGCCCGGGGAGCTGTTTTTT.

This chain links TRBV4-3 with TRBJ2-2; the D gene is possibly TRBD2 (5 bases). Germline CDR1 LGHNA, CDR2 YSLEER. The CDR3 covers 14 residues. Trimming took off 6 bases at V and 4 bases at J, with 12 bases between the two ends. Here the CDR3 reads CASRENRGTGELFF. DNA for the CDR3: TGCGCCAGCAGGGAGAATCGGGGCACCGGGGAGCTGTTTTTT.

In nucleotides, the CDR3 is TGTGCCAGCAGTGAAGGACCTTATCCAGAGCAGTTCTTC. It is translated as CASSEGPYPEQFF. This chain joins TRBV6-1 and TRBJ2-1; D gene ambiguous. The CDR3 covers 13 residues. Germline lookup yields CDR1 MNHNS and CDR2 SASEGT. Between the trimmed V and J ends, which lost 1 base and 10 bases, there was a span of 11 bases.

The CDR3 DNA reads as TGCGCCAGCAGTCCGAGATTGGACAGGGTGAGCCCAGATACGCAGTATTTT. Its translation is CASSPRLDRVSPDTQYF. The chain links TRBV4-1 to TRBJ2-3; 8 bases are shared with TRBD1. CDR1 is MGHRA and CDR2 is YSYEKL in the germline V gene. The J segment lost 4 bases and the V segment lost 6 bases, leaving 15 bases of the junction unmatched. The length of the CDR3 is 17 residues.

The chain employs TRBV5-8 and TRBJ2-4; either TRBD1 or TRBD2 may supply D (5 bases each). This CDR3 has 17 amino acids. Between the trimmed V and J ends, which lost 0 bases and 5 bases, there was a span of 18 bases. In germline, CDR1 is SGHTS, CDR2 YDEGEE. CDR3 protein: CASSLGITLGPQNIQYF. DNA of the CDR3: TGTGCCAGCAGCTTGGGCATAACGTTGGGACCTCAAAACATTCAGTACTTC.